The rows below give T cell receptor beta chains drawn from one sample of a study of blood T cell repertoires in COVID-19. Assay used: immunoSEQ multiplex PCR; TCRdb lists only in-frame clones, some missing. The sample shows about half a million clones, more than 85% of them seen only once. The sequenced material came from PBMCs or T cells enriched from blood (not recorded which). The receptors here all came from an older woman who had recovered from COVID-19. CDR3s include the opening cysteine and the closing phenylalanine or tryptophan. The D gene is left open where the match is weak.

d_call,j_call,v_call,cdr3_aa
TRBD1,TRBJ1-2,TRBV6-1,CASSEWTGGANGYTF
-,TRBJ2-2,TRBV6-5,CASKGRGNTGELFF
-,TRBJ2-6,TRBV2,CARHLSGANVLTF
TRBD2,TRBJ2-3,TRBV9,CASSVGLAGGVDTQYF
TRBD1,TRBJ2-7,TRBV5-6,CASSFRDRDEQYF
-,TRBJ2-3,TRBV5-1,CASSAREVTDTQYF
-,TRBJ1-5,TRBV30,CASKQGNQPQHF
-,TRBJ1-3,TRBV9,CASSPRRTLSSGNTIYF
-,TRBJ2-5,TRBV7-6,CASSPYSGVQETQYF
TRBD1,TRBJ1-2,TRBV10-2,CASSPDRVGYGYTF
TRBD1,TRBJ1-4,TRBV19,CASAGQGATTNEKLFF
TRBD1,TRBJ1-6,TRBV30,CAWSTGVNSPLHF
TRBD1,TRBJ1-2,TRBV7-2,CASSSPGGGYTF
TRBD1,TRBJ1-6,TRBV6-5,CASSPSRGASPLHF
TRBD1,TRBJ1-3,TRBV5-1,CASSVTDRGSGNTIYF
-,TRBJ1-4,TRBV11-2,CASSLNVGAGEKLFF
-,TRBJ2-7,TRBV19,CASSSHSAYEQYF
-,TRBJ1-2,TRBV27,CASADAGGRSYGYTF